The 27 T cell receptor beta chains in this list originate from one sample, sequenced in a study of cytomegalovirus exposure and HLA in healthy donors. Primers: 60 Vbeta forward and 13 Jbeta reverse. TCRdb's copy holds only in-frame clones and misses some; the assay was immunoSEQ multiplex PCR. This table holds 200,000 or so clones. The sequenced sample consisted of PBMCs. These receptors all come from a boy between 5 and 17 years old in good health and CMV-seronegative.

Written as DNA, the CDR3 is TGTGCCAGCACCACGGACATCGGTGGCTGGGACAATGAGCAGTTCTTC. Residues: CASTTDIGGWDNEQFF. The J gene is TRBJ2-1, the V gene TRBV9; tentatively, D is TRBD1 (5 bases). The CDR3 has 16 residues. Germline CDR1 and CDR2: SGDLS and YYNGEE. Trimming took off 6 bases at V and 5 bases at J, with 21 bases between the two ends.

The chain recombines TRBV7-9 with TRBJ1-5; D call uncertain. With 3 bases removed from V and 0 bases from J, the gap between germline ends came to 6 bases. This CDR3 spans 14 amino acids. Germline values: CDR1 SEHNR, CDR2 FQNEAQ (reference sequence). CDR3 nucleotide sequence: TGTGCCAGCAGCTTTTCTTATAGCAATCAGCCCCAGCATTTT. Translated: CASSFSYSNQPQHF.

J is TRBJ2-1 and V is TRBV4-1; D perhaps matches TRBD2 (6 bases). There are 17 residues in the CDR3. Germline V CDR1 and CDR2: MGHRA, YSYEKL. V dropped 0 bases and J dropped 0 bases, with 12 bases sitting between them. CDR3 region: CASSQEVAVSSYNEQFF. The DNA for the CDR3 is TGCGCCAGCAGCCAAGAAGTAGCGGTGAGCTCCTACAATGAGCAGTTCTTC.

The chain employs TRBV7-9 and TRBJ2-3, with no clear D. Germline V gene data show CDR1 as SEHNR and CDR2 as FQNEAQ (reference sequence). The CDR3 covers 13 residues. Trimming left V 5 bases short and J 2 bases short, with 8 bases between. CDR3: CASSAMYTDTQYF. DNA of the CDR3: TGTGCCAGCAGCGCTATGTACACAGATACGCAGTATTTT.

This chain links TRBV28 with TRBJ2-5; TRBD1 matches at 7 bases. CDR3 length equals 15 residues. The V segment lost 4 bases and the J segment 0 bases; nucleotides outside the gene matches: 5. The germline V gene has CDR1 MDHEN and CDR2 SYDVKM. The CDR3 region has the DNA TGTGCCAGCAGTTCCACAGGGGAGAACCAAGAGACCCAGTACTTC. Its translation is CASSSTGENQETQYF.

The genes are TRBV19 and TRBJ1-5, with 12 positions matching TRBD1. Germline V gives CDR1 LNHDA, CDR2 SQIVND (reference sequence). Germline trimming cut 4 bases from V and 5 bases from J; bases unmatched to any gene: 9. This CDR3 has 17 amino acids. CDR3 residues: CASSNRDRGRPDQPQHF. The CDR3 nucleotides read TGTGCCAGTAGTAACCGGGACAGGGGGCGCCCCGATCAGCCCCAGCATTTT.

CDR3 region: CASSQDHWESSYNEQFF. In DNA form, the CDR3 reads TGCGCCAGCAGCCAAGATCATTGGGAGAGCTCCTACAATGAGCAGTTCTTC. This chain links TRBV4-1 with TRBJ2-1, with a possible D match to TRBD2 (5 bases). Per germline, CDR1 MGHRA and CDR2 YSYEKL. CDR3 length equals 17 residues. Trimming left V 0 bases short and J 0 bases short, with 12 bases between.

This chain joins TRBV6-4 and TRBJ2-3; 10 bases map to TRBD1. Looked up from germline, CDR1 is MRHNA and CDR2 is SNTAGT. CDR3 length: 14 amino acids. V dropped 5 bases and J dropped 3; count of bases not matched to a gene: 2. CDR3 region: CASSRDRGTDTQYF. The CDR3 DNA reads TGTGCCAGCAGTCGGGACAGGGGTACAGATACGCAGTATTTT.

The chain employs TRBV6-6 and TRBJ1-6, with 7 nucleotides matching TRBD1. Germline CDR1 reads MNHNY; CDR2 reads SVGAGI (reference sequence). V lost 6 bases and J lost 5; bases outside the gene matches: 7. CDR3 length: 15 amino acids. CDR3 bases: TGTGCCAGCAGCCCGAACAGGGGAGATAATTCACCCCTCCACTTT. This encodes CASSPNRGDNSPLHF.

This chain links TRBV18 with TRBJ2-2, with 7 bases fitting TRBD2. CDR1 is KGHSH, CDR2 LQKENI, per germline. The CDR3 covers 15 residues. Trimming removed 6 bases from V and 2 bases from J; junction bases left unmatched: 6. The CDR3 loop is CASSLGLSNTGELFF. Here the CDR3 DNA reads TGTGCCAGCTCCCTGGGACTAAGTAACACCGGGGAGCTGTTTTTT. Full variable domain (remainder filled in from reference TRBV18 and TRBJ2-2): NAGVMQNPRHLVRRRGQEARLRCSPMKGHSHVYWYRQLPEEGLKFMVYLQKENIIDESGMPKERFSAEFPKEGPSILRIQQVVRGDSAAYFCASSLGLSNTGELFFGEGSRLTVL.

This rearrangement joins TRBV13 to TRBJ2-1, with a tentative D call TRBD1 (6 bases). CDR3 length: 15 residues. Germline CDR1 and CDR2: PRHDT and FYEKMQ (reference sequence). V was trimmed by 5 bases and J by 10 bases, leaving 21 bases between them. The CDR3 DNA follows: TGTGCCAGCAGCCGCTCTTACCCTCCAAGGGGGGAGCAGTTCTTC. Its protein product is CASSRSYPPRGEQFF.

This chain uses TRBV7-2 with TRBJ2-2, with a weak D call TRBD2 (6 bases). The CDR3 runs to 16 residues. The germline gives CDR1 SGHTA, CDR2 FQGNSA. Trimming removed 1 base at V and 1 base at J, with 10 bases between. This chain's CDR3 is CASSLGPRGNTGELFF. The CDR3 nucleotides read TGTGCCAGCAGCTTAGGTCCGCGGGGGAACACCGGGGAGCTGTTTTTT.

The chain is built from TRBV5-8 and TRBJ1-4; 8 nucleotides match TRBD1. Unmatched junction bases numbered 5, after V lost 4 bases and J lost 0 bases. In germline, CDR1 is SGHTS, CDR2 YDEGEE. The CDR3 is made up of 16 amino acids. Written as DNA, the CDR3 is TGTGCCAGCAGCAAACAGGGGGTAACAACTAATGAAAAACTGTTTTTT. Translation: CASSKQGVTTNEKLFF.

This rearrangement joins TRBV27 to TRBJ2-7, with D perhaps TRBD1 (6 bases). The CDR3 length is 13 residues. Germline lookup yields CDR1 MNHEY and CDR2 SMNVEV (reference sequence). V lost 6 bases and J 0 bases, leaving 9 bases between the germline ends. The CDR3 coding sequence is TGTGCCAGCAGATCACAGGGCTCCTACGAGCAGTACTTC. This encodes CASRSQGSYEQYF.

The J gene is TRBJ2-1, the V gene TRBV6-6; TRBD1 matches 8 bases. Trimming at V came to 5 bases and at J to 7 bases, leaving 13 bases not matched to a gene. The CDR3 sequence is 16 residues long. Looked up from germline, CDR1 is MNHNY and CDR2 is SVGAGI (reference sequence). CDR3 sequence reads: CASSLRGQGARNEQFF. In DNA, the CDR3 is TGTGCCAGCAGTCTCAGGGGCCAGGGGGCGAGGAATGAGCAGTTCTTC.

The chain is built from TRBV29-1 and TRBJ2-7, with a weak D call TRBD1 (6 bases). Germline assignment: CDR1 SQVTM and CDR2 ANQGSEA. Trimming stripped 7 bases from V and 0 bases from J, with 19 bases between. This CDR3 has 15 residues. The CDR3 spells CSGYFPRGYSYEQYF. The CDR3 DNA reads TGCAGCGGATATTTTCCCAGGGGTTACTCCTACGAGCAGTACTTC.

The rearrangement links TRBV27 to TRBJ1-1; D uncertain. V shed 2 bases and J shed 1 base, with 8 bases lying between them. The CDR3 totals 14 residues. Germline V lookup: CDR1 MNHEY, CDR2 SMNVEV (reference sequence). The CDR3 spells CASSLPGTNTEAFF. The CDR3, as DNA: TGTGCCAGCAGTTTACCAGGAACGAACACTGAAGCTTTCTTT.

The V gene is TRBV23-1, the J gene TRBJ1-1; D is unresolved. TRBV23-1 is treated as an ORF (open reading frame) with a function not yet certain. The CDR3 has 15 residues. Trimming left V 1 base short and J 1 base short, with 10 bases between. CDR3 DNA sequence: TGCGCCAGCAGTCAATGTGTGGGCCAGAACACTGAAGCTTTCTTT. Its translation: CASSQCVGQNTEAFF.

The chain recombines TRBV11-2 with TRBJ2-4; tentative D call: TRBD1 (5 bases). The CDR3 is made up of 17 amino acids. Germline loops: CDR1 SGHAT, CDR2 FQNNGV. The V end was cut by 5 bases, the J end by 1 base, with 18 bases between. CDR3 bases: TGTGCCAGCAGCCACGGTAGGACACGAGAGGCCAAAAACATTCAGTACTTC. It encodes CASSHGRTREAKNIQYF.

The rearrangement uses TRBV15 and TRBJ2-5, with TRBD1 matching over 11 bases. The end of the DNA fits TRBJ2-7 better, so the J call may be wrong. This CDR3 is 14 amino acids long. Germline values: CDR1 LNHNV, CDR2 YYDKDF (reference sequence). The CDR3 is CATSGRTGGNEQYF. The CDR3 DNA reads as TGTGCCACCAGCGGAAGGACAGGGGGCAACGAGCAGTACTTC.

The V call is TRBV6-5, the J call TRBJ1-1; D perhaps matches TRBD1 (5 bases). CDR1 and CDR2 (germline): MNHEY, SVGAGI. V was pared by 5 bases and J by 1 base, with 14 bases between. The length of the CDR3 is 15 residues. The CDR3 loop is CASSPIPGGNTEAFF. The CDR3, as DNA: TGTGCCAGCAGTCCCATCCCCGGGGGGAACACTGAAGCTTTCTTT.

The CDR3 is CASKTHGRGRQDYEQYF. The DNA for the CDR3 is TGTGCCAGCAAAACTCATGGGAGAGGACGGCAAGACTACGAGCAGTACTTC. V usage is TRBV2 and J usage is TRBJ2-7; a weak D match, TRBD2 (5 bases). The germline gives CDR1 SNHLY, CDR2 FYNNEI. The CDR3 runs to 17 residues. The ends were cut back, 7 bases at V and 3 bases at J, with 25 bases in the middle.

The J gene is TRBJ1-3, the V gene TRBV11-1, with no clear D. V dropped 4 bases and J dropped 0 bases, with 7 bases sitting between them. This CDR3 region has 14 residues. The germline V gene has CDR1 SGHAT and CDR2 FQDESV (reference sequence). The CDR3 protein is CASSSILSGNTIYF. Written as DNA, the CDR3 is TGTGCCAGCAGCTCGATACTCTCTGGAAACACCATATATTTT.

The chain carries TRBV7-2 and TRBJ2-7, with 14 positions matching TRBD2. The V segment lost 5 bases and the J segment 6 bases; nucleotides outside the gene matches: 6. This CDR3 contains 15 residues. Germline V gene lookup returns CDR1 SGHTA and CDR2 FQGNSA. The CDR3: CASSAGLAGGSEQYF. The CDR3 nucleotides are TGTGCCAGCAGCGCCGGACTAGCGGGGGGAAGCGAGCAGTACTTC.

The chain is built from TRBV27 and TRBJ1-1; D is unclear. This CDR3 region has 14 residues. V was pared by 2 bases and J by 7 bases, with 14 bases between. Germline CDR1 reads MNHEY; CDR2 reads SMNVEV (reference sequence). CDR3 DNA: TGTGCCAGCAGTTTAATGCGGTCTACGGGTGAAGCTTTCTTT. Protein sequence: CASSLMRSTGEAFF.

The DNA for the CDR3 is TGTGCCAGCAGCGGGACTAATGAGGGGCAAAATGGCTACACCTTC. It specifies CASSGTNEGQNGYTF. This sequence joins TRBV9 and TRBJ1-2; possibly TRBD1 for D (5 bases). This CDR3 comprises 15 residues. Between the trimmed V and J ends, which lost 3 bases and 6 bases, there was a span of 18 bases. Germline loops: CDR1 SGDLS, CDR2 YYNGEE.

This chain joins TRBV11-2 and TRBJ2-7; 14 bases line up with TRBD2. J was trimmed by 5 bases and V by 5 bases; bases with no gene match: 8. Germline assignment: CDR1 SGHAT and CDR2 FQNNGV. CDR3 length: 16 residues. The CDR3 loop is CASSQVGTSGGNEQYF. As DNA, the CDR3 is TGTGCCAGCAGCCAAGTGGGGACTAGCGGGGGCAACGAGCAGTACTTC.